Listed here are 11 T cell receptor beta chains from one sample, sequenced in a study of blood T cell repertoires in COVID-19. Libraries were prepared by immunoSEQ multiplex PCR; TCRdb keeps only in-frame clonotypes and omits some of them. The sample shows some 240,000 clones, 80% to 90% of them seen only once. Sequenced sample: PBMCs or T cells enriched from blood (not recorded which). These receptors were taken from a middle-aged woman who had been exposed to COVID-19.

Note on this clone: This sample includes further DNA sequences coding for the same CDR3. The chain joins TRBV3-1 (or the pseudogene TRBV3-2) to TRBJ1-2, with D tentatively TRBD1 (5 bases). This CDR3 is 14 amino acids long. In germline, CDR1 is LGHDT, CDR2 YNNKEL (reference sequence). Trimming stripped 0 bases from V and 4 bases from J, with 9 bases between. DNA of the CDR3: TGTGCCAGCAGCCAAGACCAGGGTGGCTATGGCTACACCTTC. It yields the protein CASSQDQGGYGYTF.

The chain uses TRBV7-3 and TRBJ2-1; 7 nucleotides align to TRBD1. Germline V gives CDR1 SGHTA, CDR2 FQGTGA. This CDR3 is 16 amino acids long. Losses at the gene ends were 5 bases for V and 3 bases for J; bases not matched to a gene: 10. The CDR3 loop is CASSQLTGVGYNEQFF. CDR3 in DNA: TGTGCCAGCAGCCAATTAACAGGGGTAGGCTACAATGAGCAGTTCTTC.

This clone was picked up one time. The CDR3 sequence: CASRSGTGAHLYGYTF. As DNA, the CDR3 is TGTGCCAGCAGATCCGGGACAGGGGCCCACCTCTATGGCTACACCTTC. V usage is TRBV3-1 (or the pseudogene TRBV3-2) and J usage is TRBJ1-2; 10 bases agree with TRBD1. J gave up 4 bases and V 6 bases, and 11 bases lay outside the gene matches. CDR3 length: 16 residues. The germline V gene has CDR1 LGHDT and CDR2 YNNKEL (reference sequence).

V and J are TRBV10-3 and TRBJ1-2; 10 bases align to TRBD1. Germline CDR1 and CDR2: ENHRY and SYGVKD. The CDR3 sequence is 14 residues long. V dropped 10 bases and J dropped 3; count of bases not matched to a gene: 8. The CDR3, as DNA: TGTGCCACCGAGAGTGGGACAGGGGACTATGGCTACACCTTC. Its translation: CATESGTGDYGYTF.

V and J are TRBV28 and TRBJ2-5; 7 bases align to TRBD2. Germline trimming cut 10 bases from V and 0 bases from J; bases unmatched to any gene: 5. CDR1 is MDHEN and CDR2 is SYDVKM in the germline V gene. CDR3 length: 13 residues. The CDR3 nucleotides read TGTGCCACGTGGGGGACTAACCAAGAGACCCAGTACTTC. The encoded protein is CATWGTNQETQYF.

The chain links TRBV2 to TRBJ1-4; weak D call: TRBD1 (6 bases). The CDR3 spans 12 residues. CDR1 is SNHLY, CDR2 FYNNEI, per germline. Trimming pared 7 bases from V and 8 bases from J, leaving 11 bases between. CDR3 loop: CASNRVGEKLFF. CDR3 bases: TGTGCCAGCAACAGGGTTGGGGAAAAACTGTTTTTT.

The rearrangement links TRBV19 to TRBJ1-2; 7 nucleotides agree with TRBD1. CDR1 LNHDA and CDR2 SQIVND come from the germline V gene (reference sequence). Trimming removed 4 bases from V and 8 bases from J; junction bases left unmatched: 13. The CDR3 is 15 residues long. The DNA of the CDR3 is TGTGCCAGTAGTACCGTGGAGGGGGCGTCTAGAGGCTACACCTTC. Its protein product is CASSTVEGASRGYTF. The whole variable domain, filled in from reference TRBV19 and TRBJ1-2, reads DGGITQSPKYLFRKEGQNVTLSCEQNLNHDAMYWYRQDPGQGLRLIYYSQIVNDFQKGDIAEGYSVSREKKESFPLTVTSAQKNPTAFYLCASSTVEGASRGYTFGSGTRLTVV.

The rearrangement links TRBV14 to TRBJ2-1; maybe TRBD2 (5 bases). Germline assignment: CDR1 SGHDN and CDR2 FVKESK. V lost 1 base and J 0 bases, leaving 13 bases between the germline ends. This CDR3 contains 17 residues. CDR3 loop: CASSQAGWGASYNEQFF. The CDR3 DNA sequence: TGTGCCAGCAGCCAAGCGGGGTGGGGTGCCTCCTACAATGAGCAGTTCTTC.

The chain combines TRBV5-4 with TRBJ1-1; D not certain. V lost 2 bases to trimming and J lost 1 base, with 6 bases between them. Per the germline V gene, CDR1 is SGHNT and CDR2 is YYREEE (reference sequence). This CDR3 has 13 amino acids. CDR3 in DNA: TGTGCCAGCAGCTTAGGAGGGAACACTGAAGCTTTCTTT. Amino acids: CASSLGGNTEAFF.

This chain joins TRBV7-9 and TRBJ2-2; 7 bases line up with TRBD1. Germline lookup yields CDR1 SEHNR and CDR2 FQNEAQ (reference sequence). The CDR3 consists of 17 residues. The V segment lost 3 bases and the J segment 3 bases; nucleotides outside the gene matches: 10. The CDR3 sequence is CASSFFRQQGHTGELFF. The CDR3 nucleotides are TGTGCCAGCAGCTTCTTCAGGCAACAGGGGCACACCGGGGAGCTGTTTTTT.

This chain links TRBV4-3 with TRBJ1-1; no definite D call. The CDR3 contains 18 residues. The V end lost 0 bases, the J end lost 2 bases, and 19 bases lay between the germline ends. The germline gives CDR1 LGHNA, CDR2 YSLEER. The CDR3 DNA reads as TGCGCCAGCAGCCAAGATCCTTTCACGGTTATTTTAAACACTGAAGCTTTCTTT. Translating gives CASSQDPFTVILNTEAFF.